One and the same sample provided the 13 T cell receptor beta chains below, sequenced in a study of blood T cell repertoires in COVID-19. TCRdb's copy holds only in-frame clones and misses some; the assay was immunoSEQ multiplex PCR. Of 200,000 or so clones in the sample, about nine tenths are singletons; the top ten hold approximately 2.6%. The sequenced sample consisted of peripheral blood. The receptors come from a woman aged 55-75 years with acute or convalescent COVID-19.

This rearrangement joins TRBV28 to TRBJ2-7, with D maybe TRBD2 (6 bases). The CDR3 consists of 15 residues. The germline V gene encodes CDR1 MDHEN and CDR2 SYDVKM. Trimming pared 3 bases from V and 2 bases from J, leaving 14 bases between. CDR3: CASSFRGLPPYEQYF. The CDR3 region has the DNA TGTGCCAGCAGTTTTAGGGGACTCCCTCCCTACGAGCAGTACTTC.

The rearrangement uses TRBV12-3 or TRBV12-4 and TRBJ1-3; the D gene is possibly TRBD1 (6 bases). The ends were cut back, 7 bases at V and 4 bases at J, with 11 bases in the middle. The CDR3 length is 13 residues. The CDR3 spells CASNPTGGNTIYF. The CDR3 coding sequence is TGTGCCAGCAACCCGACAGGAGGAAACACCATATATTTT.

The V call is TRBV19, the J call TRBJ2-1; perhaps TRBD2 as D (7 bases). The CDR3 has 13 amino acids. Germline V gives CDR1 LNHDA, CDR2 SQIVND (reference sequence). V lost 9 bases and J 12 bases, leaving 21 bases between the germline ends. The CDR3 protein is CASQVGGAPRQFF. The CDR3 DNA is TGTGCCAGCCAGGTGGGGGGGGCACCTAGGCAGTTCTTC.

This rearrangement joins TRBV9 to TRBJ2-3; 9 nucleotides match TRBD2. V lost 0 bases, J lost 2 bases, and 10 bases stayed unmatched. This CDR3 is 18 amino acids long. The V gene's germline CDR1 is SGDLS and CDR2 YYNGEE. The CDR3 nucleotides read TGTGCCAGCAGCGTAGGGGTCGGGACTAGCACCTCCACAGATACGCAGTATTTT. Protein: CASSVGVGTSTSTDTQYF.

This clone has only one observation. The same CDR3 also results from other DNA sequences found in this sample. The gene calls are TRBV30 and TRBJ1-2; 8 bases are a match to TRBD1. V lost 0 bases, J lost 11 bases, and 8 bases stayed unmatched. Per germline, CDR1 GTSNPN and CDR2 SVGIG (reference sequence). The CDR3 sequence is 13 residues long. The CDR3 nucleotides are TGTGCCTGGAGTGTTGCGGCAGGGGGCGGGTACACCTTC. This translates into CAWSVAAGGGYTF.

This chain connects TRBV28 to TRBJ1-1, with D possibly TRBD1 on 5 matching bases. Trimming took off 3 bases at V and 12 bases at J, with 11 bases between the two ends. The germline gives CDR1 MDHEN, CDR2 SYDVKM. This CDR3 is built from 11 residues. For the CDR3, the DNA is TGTGCCAGCAGTTTCGGGGGTCGGTCTTTCTTT. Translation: CASSFGGRSFF.

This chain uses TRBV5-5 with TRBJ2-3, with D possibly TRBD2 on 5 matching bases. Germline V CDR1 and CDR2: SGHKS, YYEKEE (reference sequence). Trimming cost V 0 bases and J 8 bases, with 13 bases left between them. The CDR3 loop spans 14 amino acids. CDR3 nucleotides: TGTGCCAGCAGCTTGGCCGTGACCGAGGGTACGCAGTATTTT. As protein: CASSLAVTEGTQYF.

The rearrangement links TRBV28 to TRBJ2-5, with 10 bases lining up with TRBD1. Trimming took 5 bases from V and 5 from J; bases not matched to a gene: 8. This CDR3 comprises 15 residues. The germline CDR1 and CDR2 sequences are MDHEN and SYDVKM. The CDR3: CASSLPTGGGETQYF. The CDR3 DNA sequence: TGTGCCAGCAGTCTACCGACAGGGGGCGGGGAGACCCAGTACTTC.

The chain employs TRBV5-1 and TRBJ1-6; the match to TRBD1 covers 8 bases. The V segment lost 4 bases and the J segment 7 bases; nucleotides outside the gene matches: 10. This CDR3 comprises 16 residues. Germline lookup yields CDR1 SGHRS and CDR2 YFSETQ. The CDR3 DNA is TGCGCCAGCAGCCCTGGTCCCTCAGGGGGCAATTCACCCCTCCACTTT. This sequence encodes CASSPGPSGGNSPLHF.

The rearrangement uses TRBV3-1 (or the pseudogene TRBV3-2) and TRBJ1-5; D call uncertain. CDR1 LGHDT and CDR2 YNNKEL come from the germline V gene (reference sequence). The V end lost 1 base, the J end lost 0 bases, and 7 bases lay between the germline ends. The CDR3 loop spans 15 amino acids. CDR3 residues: CASSQGRNSNQPQHF. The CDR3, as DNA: TGTGCCAGCAGCCAAGGGCGGAATAGCAATCAGCCCCAGCATTTT.

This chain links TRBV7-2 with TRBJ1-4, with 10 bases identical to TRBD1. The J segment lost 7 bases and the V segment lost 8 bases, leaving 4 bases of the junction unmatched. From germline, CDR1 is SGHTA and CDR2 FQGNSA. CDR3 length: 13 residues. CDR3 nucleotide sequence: TGTGCCAGCCTCCGGGACAGGGGTGAAAAACTGTTTTTT. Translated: CASLRDRGEKLFF.

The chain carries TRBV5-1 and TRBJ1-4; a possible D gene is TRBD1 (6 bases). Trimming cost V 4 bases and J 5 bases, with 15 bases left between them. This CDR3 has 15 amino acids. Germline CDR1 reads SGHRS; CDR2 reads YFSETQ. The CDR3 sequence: CASSTGTRGNEKLFF. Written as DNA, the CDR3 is TGCGCCAGCAGCACGGGGACACGGGGAAATGAAAAACTGTTTTTT. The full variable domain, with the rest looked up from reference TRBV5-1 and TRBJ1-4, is KAGVTQTPRYLIKTRGQQVTLSCSPISGHRSVSWYQQTPGQGLQFLFEYFSETQRNKGNFPGRFSGRQFSNSRSEMNVSTLELGDSALYLCASSTGTRGNEKLFFGSGTQLSVL.

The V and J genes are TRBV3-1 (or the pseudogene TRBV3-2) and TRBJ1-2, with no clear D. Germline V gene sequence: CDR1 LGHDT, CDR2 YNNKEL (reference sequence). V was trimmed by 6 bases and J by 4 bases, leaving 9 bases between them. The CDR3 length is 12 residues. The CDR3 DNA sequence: TGTGCCAGCAGTCTCCTCTCCTATGGCTACACCTTC. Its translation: CASSLLSYGYTF.